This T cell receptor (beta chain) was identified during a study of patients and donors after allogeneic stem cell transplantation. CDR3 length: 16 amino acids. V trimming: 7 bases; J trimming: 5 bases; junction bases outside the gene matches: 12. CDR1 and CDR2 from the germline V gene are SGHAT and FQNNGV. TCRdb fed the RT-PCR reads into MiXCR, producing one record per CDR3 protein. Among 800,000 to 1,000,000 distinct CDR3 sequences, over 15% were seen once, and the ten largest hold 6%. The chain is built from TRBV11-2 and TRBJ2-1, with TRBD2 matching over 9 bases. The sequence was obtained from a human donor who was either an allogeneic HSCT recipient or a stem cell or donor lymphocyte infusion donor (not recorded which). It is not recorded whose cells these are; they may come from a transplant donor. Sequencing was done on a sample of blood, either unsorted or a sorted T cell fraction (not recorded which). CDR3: CASTRMVASGDNEQFF. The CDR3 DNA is TGTGCCAGCACCCGAATGGTGGCTAGCGGGGACAATGAGCAGTTCTTC.